This T cell receptor beta chain came from a study of cytomegalovirus exposure and HLA in healthy donors. Study-wide points: Later on, a genetic analysis was performed. It linked a missense variant in DCLRE1C with V- and J-gene trimming of TCR beta. Immune exposure data for these donors was limited to CMV serostatus. In all likelihood, a cluster of highly shared sequence variants was a sequencing artifact.

This clone was seen more than once but under ten times. Its antigen is unknown. Vbeta (60) and Jbeta (13) primers were used in the PCR. Clones were sequenced by immunoSEQ multiplex PCR, and TCRdb holds only the in-frame ones, with some missing. The data contain over 200,000 clones, approximately 68% of them seen just once; the ten biggest clones take up 1.5% to 2%. The CDR3 totals 12 residues. V dropped 6 bases and J dropped 6 bases, with 9 bases sitting between them. The germline gives CDR1 MNHNS, CDR2 SASEGT. This chain joins TRBV6-1 and TRBJ2-1; D not certain. Sequencing was carried out using PBMCs. The TCR originated in a woman in her twenties or thirties in good health and CMV-seronegative. CDR3 in DNA: TGTGCCAGCAGCTTCGTGCGCAATGAGCAGTTCTTC. Encoded protein: CASSFVRNEQFF.